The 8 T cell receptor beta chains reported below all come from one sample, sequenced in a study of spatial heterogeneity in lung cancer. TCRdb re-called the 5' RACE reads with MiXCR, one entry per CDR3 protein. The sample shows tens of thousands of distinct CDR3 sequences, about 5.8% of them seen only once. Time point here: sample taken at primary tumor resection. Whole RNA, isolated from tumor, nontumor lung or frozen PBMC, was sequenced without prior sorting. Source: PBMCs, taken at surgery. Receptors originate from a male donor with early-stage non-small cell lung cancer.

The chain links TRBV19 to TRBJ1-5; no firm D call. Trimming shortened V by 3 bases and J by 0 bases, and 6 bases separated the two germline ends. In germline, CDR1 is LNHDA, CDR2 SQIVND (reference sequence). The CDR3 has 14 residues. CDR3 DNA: TGTGCCAGTAGTATCCAGGTTAGCAATCAGCCCCAGCATTTT. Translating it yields CASSIQVSNQPQHF.

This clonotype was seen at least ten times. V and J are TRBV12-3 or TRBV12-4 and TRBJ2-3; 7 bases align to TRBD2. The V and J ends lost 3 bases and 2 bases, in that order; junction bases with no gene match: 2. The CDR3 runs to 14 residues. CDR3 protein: CASSLTSHTDTQYF. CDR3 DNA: TGTGCCAGCAGTTTGACTAGCCACACAGATACGCAGTATTTT.

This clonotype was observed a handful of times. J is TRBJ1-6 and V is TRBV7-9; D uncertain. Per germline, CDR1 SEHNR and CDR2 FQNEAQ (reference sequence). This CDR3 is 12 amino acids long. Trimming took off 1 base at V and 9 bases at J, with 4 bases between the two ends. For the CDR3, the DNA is TGTGCCAGCAGCTTAGATACTTCACCCCTCCACTTT. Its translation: CASSLDTSPLHF.

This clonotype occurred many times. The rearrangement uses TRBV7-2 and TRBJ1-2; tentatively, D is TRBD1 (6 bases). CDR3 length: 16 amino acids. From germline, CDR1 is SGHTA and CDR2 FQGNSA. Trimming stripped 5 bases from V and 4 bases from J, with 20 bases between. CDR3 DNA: TGTGCCAGCAGCCCCGCGGGGGGGCTGAGTTCCTATGGCTACACCTTC. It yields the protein CASSPAGGLSSYGYTF.

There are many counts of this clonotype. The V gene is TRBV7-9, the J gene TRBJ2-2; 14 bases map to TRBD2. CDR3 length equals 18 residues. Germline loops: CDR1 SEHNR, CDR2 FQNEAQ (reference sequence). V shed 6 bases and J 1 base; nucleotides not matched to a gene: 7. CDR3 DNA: TGTGCCAGCAGAGCTACCGGGACTAGCGGGAGGAACACCGGGGAGCTGTTTTTT. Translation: CASRATGTSGRNTGELFF.

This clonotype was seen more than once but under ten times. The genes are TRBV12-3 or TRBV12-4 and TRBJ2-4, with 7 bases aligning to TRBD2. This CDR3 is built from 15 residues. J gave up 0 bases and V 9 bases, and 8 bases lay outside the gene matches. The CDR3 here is CASTLAGLAKNIQYF. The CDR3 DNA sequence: TGTGCCAGTACCTTAGCGGGTTTAGCCAAAAACATTCAGTACTTC.

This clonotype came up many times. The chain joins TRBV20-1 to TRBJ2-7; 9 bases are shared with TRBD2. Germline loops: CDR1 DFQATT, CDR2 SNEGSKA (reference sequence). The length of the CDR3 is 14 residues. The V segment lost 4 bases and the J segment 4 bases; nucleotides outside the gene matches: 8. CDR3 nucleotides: TGCAGTGCTACGGTGACTAGCGGAAATTACGAGCAGTACTTC. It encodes CSATVTSGNYEQYF.

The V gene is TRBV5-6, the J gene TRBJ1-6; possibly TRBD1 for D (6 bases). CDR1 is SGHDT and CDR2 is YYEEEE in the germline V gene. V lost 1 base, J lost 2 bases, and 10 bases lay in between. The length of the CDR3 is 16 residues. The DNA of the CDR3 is TGTGCCAGCAGCTTGCAAGGGGGTGCCTATAATTCACCCCTCCACTTT. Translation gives CASSLQGGAYNSPLHF.